This T cell receptor beta chain was observed in a study of T-cell reconstitution after alpha-beta-depleted transplantation in children. CDR1 and CDR2 from the germline V gene are LGHNA and YSLEER. Trimming removed 6 bases from V and 0 bases from J, with 12 bases in between. The CDR3 is made up of 14 amino acids. This clonotype was observed a handful of times. Its antigen is currently unknown. The study's findings and limits: One year post-transplant, T-cell counts and diversity were largely derived from T cells produced anew. The study reportedly traced alpha-beta T cells about two months after transplant to several hundred expanded graft clones. The study traced high day-60 TCRbeta diversity in some patients to surviving recipient T cells and thymic progenitors.

During its preparation, the TCRbeta library received unique molecular identifiers. One entry per CDR3 protein, called by TCRdb with MiXCR from the PCR reads. The top ten clones hold roughly 24% of a sample with approximately 99,000 distinct CDR3 sequences, around 6.4% of them seen once. The specimen was PBMCs, mostly from graft donor cells, collected 360 days after TCRalphabeta/CD19-depleted stem cell transplant. The chain recombines TRBV4-3 with TRBJ2-7, with unresolved D. The sequence was collected from a male patient aged 2 to 10 who had a stem cell transplant for acute lymphoblastic leukemia, so the T cells may come from the graft donor. Here the CDR3 reads CASSPAVGSYEQYF. Written as DNA, the CDR3 is TGCGCCAGCAGTCCAGCAGTCGGCTCCTACGAGCAGTACTTC.